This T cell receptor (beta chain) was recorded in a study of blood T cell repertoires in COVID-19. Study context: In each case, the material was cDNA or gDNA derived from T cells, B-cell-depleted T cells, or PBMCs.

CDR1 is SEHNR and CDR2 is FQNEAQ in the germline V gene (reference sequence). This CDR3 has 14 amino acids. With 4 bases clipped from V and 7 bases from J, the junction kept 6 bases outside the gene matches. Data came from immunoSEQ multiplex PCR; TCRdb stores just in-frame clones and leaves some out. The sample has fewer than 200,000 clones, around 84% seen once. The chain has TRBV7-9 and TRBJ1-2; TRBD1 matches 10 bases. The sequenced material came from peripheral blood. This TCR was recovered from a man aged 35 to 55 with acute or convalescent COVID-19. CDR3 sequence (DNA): TGTGCCAGCAGCTCCGACCGACAGGGGGCTGGCTACACCTTC. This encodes CASSSDRQGAGYTF. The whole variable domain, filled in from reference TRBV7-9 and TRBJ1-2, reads DTGVSQNPRHKITKRGQNVTFRCDPISEHNRLYWYRQTLGQGPEFLTYFQNEAQLEKSRLLSDRFSAERPKGSFSTLEIQRTEQGDSAMYLCASSSDRQGAGYTFGSGTRLTVV.